This TCR beta chain derives from a study of blood T cell repertoires in COVID-19. Original analysis: Amplification with reference gene primers provided the estimates of nucleated cell counts. Profiled with immunoSEQ multiplex PCR; TCRdb holds only in-frame clones, not every one. The DNA gave D and trimming, while V, J and clone size come from that table. The repertoire holds roughly 120,000 clones, with approximately 80% as singletons. Trimming removed 2 bases from V and 3 bases from J, with 11 bases in between. The CDR3 totals 14 residues. The germline V gene encodes CDR1 LGHDT and CDR2 YNNKEL (reference sequence).

This clonotype originated in a man aged 45 to 65 with acute or convalescent COVID-19. The rearrangement joins TRBV3-1 (or the pseudogene TRBV3-2) to TRBJ2-7; D unresolved. The source material was peripheral blood. In nucleotides, the CDR3 is TGTGCCAGCAGCCAACGCCTTATTAGCTACGAGCAGTACTTC. It specifies CASSQRLISYEQYF.